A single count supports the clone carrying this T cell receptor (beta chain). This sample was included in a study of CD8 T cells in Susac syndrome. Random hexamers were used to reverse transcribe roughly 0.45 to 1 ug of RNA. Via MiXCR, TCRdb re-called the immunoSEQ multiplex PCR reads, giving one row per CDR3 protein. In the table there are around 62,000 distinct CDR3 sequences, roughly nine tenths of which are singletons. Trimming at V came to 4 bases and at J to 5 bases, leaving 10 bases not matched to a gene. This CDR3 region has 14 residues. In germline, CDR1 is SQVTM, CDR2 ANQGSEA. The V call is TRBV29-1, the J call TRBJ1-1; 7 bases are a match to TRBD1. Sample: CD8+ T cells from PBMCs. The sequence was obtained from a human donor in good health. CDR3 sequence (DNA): TGCAGCGTTGCGGGAACAGGGGAGGTTACTGAAGCTTTCTTT. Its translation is CSVAGTGEVTEAFF.